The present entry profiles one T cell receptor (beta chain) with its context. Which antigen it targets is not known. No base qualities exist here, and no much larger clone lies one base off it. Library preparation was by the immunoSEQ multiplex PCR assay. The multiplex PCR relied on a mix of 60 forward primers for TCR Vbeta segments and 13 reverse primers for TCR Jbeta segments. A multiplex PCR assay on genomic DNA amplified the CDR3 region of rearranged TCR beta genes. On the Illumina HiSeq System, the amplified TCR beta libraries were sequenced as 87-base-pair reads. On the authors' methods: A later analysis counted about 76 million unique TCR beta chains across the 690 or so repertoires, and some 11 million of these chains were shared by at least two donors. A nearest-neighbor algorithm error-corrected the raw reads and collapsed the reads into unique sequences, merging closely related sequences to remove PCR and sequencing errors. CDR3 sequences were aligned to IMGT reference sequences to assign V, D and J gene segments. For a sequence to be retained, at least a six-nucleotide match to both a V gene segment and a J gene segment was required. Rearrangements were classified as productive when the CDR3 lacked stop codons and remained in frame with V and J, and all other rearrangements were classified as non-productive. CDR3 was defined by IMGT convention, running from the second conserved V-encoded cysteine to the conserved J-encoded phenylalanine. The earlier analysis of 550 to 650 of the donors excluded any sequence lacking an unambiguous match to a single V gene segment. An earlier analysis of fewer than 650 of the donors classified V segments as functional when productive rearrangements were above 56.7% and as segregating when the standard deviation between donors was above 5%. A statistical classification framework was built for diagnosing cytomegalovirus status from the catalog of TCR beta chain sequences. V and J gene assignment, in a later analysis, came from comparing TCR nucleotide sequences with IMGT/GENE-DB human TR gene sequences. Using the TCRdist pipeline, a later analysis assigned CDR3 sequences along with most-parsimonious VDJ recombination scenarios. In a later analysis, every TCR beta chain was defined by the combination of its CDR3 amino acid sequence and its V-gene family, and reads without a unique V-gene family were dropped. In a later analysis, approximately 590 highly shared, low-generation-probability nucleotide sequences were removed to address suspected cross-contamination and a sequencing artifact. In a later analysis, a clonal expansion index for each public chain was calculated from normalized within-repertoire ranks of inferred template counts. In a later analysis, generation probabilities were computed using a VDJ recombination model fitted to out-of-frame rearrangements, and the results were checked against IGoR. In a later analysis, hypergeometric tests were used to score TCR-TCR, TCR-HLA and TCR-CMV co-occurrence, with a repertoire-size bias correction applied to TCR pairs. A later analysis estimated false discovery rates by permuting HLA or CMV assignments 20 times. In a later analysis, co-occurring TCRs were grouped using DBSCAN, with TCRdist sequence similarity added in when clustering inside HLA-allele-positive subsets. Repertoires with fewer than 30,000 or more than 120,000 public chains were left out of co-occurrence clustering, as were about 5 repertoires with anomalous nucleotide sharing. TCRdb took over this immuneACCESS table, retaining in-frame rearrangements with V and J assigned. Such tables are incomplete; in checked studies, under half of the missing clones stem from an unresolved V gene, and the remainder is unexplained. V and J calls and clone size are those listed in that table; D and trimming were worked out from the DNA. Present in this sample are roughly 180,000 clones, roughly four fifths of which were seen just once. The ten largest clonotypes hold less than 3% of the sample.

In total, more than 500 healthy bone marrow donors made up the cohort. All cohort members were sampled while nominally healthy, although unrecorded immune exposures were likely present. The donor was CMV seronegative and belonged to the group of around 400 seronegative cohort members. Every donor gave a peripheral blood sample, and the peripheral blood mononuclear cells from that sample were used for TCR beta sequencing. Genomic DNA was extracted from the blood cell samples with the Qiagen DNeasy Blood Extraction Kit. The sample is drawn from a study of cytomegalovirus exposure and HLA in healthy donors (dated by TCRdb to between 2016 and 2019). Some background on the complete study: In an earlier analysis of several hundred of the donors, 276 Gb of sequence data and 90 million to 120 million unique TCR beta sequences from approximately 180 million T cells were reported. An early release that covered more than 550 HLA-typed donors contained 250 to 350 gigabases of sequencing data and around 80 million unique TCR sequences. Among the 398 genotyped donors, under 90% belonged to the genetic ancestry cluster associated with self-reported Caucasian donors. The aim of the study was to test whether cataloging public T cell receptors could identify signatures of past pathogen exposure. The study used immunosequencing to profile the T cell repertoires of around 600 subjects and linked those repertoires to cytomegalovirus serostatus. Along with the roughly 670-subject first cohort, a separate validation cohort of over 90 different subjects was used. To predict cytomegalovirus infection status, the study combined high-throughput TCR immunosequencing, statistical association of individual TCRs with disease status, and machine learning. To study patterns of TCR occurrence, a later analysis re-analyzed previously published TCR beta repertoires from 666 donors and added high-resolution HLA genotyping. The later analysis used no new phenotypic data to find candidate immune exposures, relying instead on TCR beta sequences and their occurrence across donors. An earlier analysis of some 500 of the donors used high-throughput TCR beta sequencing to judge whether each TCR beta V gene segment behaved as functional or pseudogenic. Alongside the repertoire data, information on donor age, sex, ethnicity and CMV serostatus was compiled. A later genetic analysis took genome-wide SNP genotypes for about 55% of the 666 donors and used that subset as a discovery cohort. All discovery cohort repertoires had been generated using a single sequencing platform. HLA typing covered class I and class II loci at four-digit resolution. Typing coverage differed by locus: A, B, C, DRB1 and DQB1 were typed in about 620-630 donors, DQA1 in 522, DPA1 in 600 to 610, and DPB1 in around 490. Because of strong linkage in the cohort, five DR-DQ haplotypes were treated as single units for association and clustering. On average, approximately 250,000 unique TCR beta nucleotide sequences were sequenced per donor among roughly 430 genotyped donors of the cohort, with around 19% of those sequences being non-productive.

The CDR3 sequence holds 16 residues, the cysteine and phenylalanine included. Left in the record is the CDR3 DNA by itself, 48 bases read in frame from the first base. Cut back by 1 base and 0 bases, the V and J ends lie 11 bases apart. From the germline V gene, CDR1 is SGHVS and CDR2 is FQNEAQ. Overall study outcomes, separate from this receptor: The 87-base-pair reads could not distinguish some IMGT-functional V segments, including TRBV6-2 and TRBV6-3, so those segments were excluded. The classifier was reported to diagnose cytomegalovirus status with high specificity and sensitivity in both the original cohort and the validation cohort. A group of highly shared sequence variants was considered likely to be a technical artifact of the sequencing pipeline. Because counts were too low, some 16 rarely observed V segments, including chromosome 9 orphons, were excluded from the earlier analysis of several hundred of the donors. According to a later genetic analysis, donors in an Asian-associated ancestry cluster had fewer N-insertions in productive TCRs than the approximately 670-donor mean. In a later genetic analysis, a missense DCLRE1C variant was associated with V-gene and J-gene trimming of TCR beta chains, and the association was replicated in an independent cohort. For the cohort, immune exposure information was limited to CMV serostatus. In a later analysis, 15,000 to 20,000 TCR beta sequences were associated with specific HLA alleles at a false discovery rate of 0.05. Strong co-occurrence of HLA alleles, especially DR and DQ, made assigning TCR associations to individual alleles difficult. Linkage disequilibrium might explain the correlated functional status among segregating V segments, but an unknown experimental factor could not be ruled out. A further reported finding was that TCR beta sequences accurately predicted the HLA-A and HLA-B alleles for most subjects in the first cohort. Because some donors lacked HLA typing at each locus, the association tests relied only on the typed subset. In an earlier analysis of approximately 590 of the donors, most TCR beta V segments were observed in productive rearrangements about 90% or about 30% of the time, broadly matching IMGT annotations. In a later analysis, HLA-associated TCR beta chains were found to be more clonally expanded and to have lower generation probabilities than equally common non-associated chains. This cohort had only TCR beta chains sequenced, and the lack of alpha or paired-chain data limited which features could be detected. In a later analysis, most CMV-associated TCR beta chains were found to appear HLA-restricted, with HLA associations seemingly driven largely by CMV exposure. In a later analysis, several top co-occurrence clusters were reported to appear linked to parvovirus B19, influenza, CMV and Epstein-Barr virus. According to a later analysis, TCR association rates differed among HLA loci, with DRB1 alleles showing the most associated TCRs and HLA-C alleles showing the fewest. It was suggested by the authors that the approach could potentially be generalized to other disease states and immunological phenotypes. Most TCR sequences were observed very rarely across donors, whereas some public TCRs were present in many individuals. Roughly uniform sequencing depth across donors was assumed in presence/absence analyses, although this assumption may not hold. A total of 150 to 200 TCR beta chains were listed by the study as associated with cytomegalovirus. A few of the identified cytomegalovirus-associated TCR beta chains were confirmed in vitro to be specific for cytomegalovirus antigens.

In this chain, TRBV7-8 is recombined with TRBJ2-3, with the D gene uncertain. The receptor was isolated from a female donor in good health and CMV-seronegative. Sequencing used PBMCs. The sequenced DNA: TGTGCCAGCAGCTTAGATATAGCCCGTAGCACAGATACGCAGTATTTT. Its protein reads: CASSLDIARSTDTQYF. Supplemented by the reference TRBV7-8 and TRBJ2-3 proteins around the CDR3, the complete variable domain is GAGVSQSPRYKVAKRGQDVALRCDPISGHVSLFWYQQALGQGPEFLTYFQNEAQLDKSGLPSDRFFAERPEGSVSTLKIQRTQQEDSAVYLCASSLDIARSTDTQYFGPGTRLTVL.